This section outlines one T cell receptor (beta chain) sequence together with its context. This entry belongs to a study of blood T cells in healthy people across ages. Overall study context: About one barcoded beta molecule per two T cells was the capture yield of template switching.

It was with a sample-barcoded 5' primer and a J-beta primer mix that a second PCR of about 7 to 12 cycles was run. Via MiXCR, TCRdb re-called the 5' RACE reads, giving one row per CDR3 protein. The repertoire has more than 1 million distinct CDR3 sequences, less than 50% of them found once; the top ten carry approximately 17%. Germline-derived CDR1 and CDR2 are DFQATT and SNEGSKA (reference sequence). J lost 8 bases, V lost 5 bases, and 9 bases had no gene match. The CDR3 is made up of 13 amino acids. Input material: blood. The source of this sequence is a woman between 55 and 75 years old in good health. The chain joins TRBV20-1 to TRBJ1-2, with 9 bases that match TRBD1. Here the CDR3 DNA reads TGCAGTGCTCCACTACAGGGGGCGGGGGGCTACACCTTC. Protein sequence: CSAPLQGAGGYTF.